This T cell receptor beta chain came from a study of T cell repertoires in ileal Crohn's disease. Study overall: Over 30% were active smokers at surgery; median disease duration was roughly 8 years. Study-level results: High-frequency clones were more common in sorted CD8 than CD4 cells.

Clones were read by immunoSEQ multiplex PCR, and TCRdb kept only the in-frame ones, dropping some. The sample records 7,000 to 8,500 clones, approximately 80% being singletons. CDR3 length: 14 residues. Per the germline V gene, CDR1 is LGHNT and CDR2 is FRNRAP. V was clipped by 5 bases and J by 9 bases, with 19 bases between them. On this clone itself: Antigen: not known.

This TCR derives from an adult with Crohn's disease. J is TRBJ1-1 and V is TRBV12-5; the D is unclear. The sample consisted of ileal tissue. CDR3 sequence (DNA): TGTGCTAGTGGTACTAGCGACGGAATAGGGCAAGCTTTCTTT. Its translation: CASGTSDGIGQAFF.